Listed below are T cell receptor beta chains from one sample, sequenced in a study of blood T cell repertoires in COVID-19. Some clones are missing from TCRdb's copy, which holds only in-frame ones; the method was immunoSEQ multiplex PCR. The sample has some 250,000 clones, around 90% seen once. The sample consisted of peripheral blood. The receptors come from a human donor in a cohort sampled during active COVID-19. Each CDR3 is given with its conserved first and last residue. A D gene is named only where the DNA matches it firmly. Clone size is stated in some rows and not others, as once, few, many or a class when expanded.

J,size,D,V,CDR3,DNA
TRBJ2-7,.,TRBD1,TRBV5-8,CASSPDSAVTGDEQYF,TGTGCCAGCAGCCCCGACTCAGCGGTCACAGGGGACGAGCAGTACTTC
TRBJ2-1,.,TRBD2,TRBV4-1,CASSQGTSGGLYEQFF,TGCGCCAGCAGCCAGGGGACTAGCGGGGGGCTCTATGAGCAGTTCTTC
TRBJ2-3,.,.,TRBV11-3,CASSRRGDSTDTQYF,TGTGCCAGCAGCCGACGGGGAGATTCCACAGATACGCAGTATTTT
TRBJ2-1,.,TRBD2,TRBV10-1,CASSESIAGGNNEQFF,TGCGCCAGCAGTGAGTCCATAGCGGGGGGGAACAATGAGCAGTTCTTC
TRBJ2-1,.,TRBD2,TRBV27,CASSSPSGGDNEQFF,TGTGCCAGCAGTTCCCCTAGCGGGGGGGACAATGAGCAGTTCTTC
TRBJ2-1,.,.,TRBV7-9,CASSLGAPGLTYYNEQFF,TGTGCCAGCAGCTTAGGTGCCCCGGGACTCACCTACTACAATGAGCAGTTCTTC
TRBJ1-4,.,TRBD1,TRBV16,CASSRPGQLNEKLFF,TGTGCCAGCAGCCGGCCGGGACAGCTTAATGAAAAACTGTTTTTT
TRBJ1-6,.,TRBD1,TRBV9,CASSVTTGVSPLHF,TGTGCCAGCAGCGTAACAACAGGGGTTTCACCCCTCCACTTT
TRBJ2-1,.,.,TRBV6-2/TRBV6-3,CASSWLARLNEQFF,TGTGCCAGCAGTTGGCTAGCCCGATTAAATGAGCAGTTCTTC
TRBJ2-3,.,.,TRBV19,CASSIGGSTDTQYF,TGTGCCAGTAGTATAGGCGGGAGCACAGATACGCAGTATTTT
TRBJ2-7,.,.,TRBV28,CASSLTEVDEQYF,TGTGCCAGCAGTTTAACAGAAGTGGACGAGCAGTACTTC
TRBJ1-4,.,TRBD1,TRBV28,CASSFRDRGPEKLFF,TGTGCCAGCAGTTTCCGGGACAGGGGGCCTGAAAAACTGTTTTTT
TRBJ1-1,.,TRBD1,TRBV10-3,CAISEGGRAGTEAFF,TGTGCCATCAGTGAAGGGGGCAGGGCGGGCACTGAAGCTTTCTTT
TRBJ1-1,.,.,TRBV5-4,CASSLYTGFTEAFF,TGTGCCAGCAGCCTATACACAGGGTTCACTGAAGCTTTCTTT
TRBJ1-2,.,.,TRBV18,CASSPESIHNYGYTF,TGTGCCAGCTCACCGGAGTCGATACACAACTATGGCTACACCTTC
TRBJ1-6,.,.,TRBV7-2,CASSLKAGIVTLHF,TGTGCCAGCAGCTTAAAAGCAGGGATCGTGACCCTCCACTTT
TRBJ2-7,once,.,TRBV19,CASTSEGGYEQYF,TGTGCCAGTACTTCTGAGGGGGGGTACGAGCAGTACTTC
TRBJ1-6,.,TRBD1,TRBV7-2,CASSLIETGRVNSPLHF,TGTGCCAGCAGCTTAATAGAGACAGGGAGAGTTAATTCACCCCTCCACTTT
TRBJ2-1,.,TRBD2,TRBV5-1,CASSFRLAGESHEQFF,TGCGCCAGCAGCTTCCGACTAGCGGGAGAATCCCATGAGCAGTTCTTC
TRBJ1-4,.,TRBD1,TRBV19,CASRGQLGEKLFF,TGTGCCAGCCGGGGACAGTTGGGAGAAAAACTGTTTTTT
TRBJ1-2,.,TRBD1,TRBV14,CASSQRGRPGYGYTF,TGTGCCAGCAGCCAGAGGGGGCGCCCGGGCTATGGCTACACCTTC
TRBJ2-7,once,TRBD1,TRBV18,CASSPDETGTYEQYF,TGTGCCAGCTCACCGGATGAGACAGGGACCTACGAGCAGTACTTC
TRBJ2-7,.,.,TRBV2,CASSISGTYEQYF,TGTGCCAGCAGCATTAGCGGAACTTACGAGCAGTACTTC
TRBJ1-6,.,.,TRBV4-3,CASSPSGEYSPLHF,TGCGCCAGCAGTCCATCAGGGGAGTACTCACCCCTCCACTTT
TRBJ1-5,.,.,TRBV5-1,CASSPTGDSNQPQHF,TGCGCCAGCAGCCCAACGGGGGATAGCAATCAGCCCCAGCATTTT
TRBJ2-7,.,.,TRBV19,CASSMARAYEQYF,TGTGCCAGTAGTATGGCCAGGGCCTACGAGCAGTACTTC
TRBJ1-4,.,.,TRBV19,CASSIGQTTTNEKLFF,TGTGCCAGTAGTATCGGACAAACGACAACTAATGAAAAACTGTTTTTT
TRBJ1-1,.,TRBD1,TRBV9,CASSANRGPVPEGEAFF,TGTGCCAGCAGCGCAAACAGGGGCCCAGTTCCCGAGGGTGAAGCTTTCTTT
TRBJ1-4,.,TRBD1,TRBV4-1,CASSQAGTGGAKGEKLFF,TGCGCCAGCAGCCAAGCCGGGACAGGGGGCGCAAAAGGGGAAAAACTGTTTTTT
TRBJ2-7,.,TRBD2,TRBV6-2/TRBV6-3,CASSYVGSGMSYEQYF,TGTGCCAGCAGTTACGTTGGTAGCGGGATGTCCTACGAGCAGTACTTC
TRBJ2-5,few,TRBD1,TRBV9,CASSVTTGSETQYF,TGTGCCAGCAGCGTAACGACAGGGTCAGAGACCCAGTACTTC
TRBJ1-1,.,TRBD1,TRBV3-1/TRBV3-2,CASRPGQGNTEAFF,TGTGCCAGCAGACCGGGACAGGGTAACACTGAAGCTTTCTTT
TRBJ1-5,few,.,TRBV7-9,CASSLEERPQHF,TGTGCCAGCAGCTTAGAGGAGAGGCCCCAGCATTTT
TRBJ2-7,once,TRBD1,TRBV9,CASSVAPVRGYEQYF,TGTGCCAGCAGCGTAGCTCCTGTCAGGGGGTACGAGCAGTACTTC
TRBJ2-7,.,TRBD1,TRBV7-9,CASSPTGQGLYEQYF,TGTGCCAGCAGCCCCACGGGACAGGGTCTCTACGAGCAGTACTTC
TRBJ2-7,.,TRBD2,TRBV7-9,CASSRTTSGYEQYF,TGTGCCAGCAGCCGAACGACTAGCGGGTACGAGCAGTACTTC
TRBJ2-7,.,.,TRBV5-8,CASGLGYEQYF,TGTGCCAGCGGGCTCGGCTACGAGCAGTACTTC
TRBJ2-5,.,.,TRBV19,CASSLTGRETQYF,TGTGCCAGTAGCCTGACAGGGAGGGAGACCCAGTACTTC
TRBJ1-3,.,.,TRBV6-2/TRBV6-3,CASSYSRGRRSGNTIYF,TGTGCCAGCAGTTACTCGCGGGGACGACGGTCTGGAAACACCATATATTTT
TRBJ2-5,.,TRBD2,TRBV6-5,CASPFEREGGETQYF,TGTGCCAGCCCTTTTGAGCGGGAGGGTGGAGAGACCCAGTACTTC
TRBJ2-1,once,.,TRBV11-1,CASRHESGYNEQFF,TGTGCCAGCAGACATGAATCGGGCTACAATGAGCAGTTCTTC